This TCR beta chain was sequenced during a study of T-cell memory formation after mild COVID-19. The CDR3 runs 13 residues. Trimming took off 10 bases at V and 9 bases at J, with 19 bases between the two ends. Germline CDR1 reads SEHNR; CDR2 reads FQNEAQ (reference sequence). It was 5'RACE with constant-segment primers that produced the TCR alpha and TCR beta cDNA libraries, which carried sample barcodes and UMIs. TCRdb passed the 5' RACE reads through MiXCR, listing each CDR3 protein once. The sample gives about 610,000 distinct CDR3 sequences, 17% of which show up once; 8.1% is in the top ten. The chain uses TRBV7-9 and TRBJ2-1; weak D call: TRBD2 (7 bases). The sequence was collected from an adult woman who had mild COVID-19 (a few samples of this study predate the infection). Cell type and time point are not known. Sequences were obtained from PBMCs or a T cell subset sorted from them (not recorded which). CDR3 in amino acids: CATKGGTASEQFF. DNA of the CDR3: TGTGCCACCAAGGGGGGGACGGCGAGTGAGCAGTTCTTC. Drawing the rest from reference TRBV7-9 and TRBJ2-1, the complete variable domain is DTGVSQNPRHKITKRGQNVTFRCDPISEHNRLYWYRQTLGQGPEFLTYFQNEAQLEKSRLLSDRFSAERPKGSFSTLEIQRTEQGDSAMYLCATKGGTASEQFFGPGTRLTVL.